The 26 T cell receptor beta chains in this list originate from one sample, sequenced in a study of graft-versus-host responses after intestinal transplantation. Produced via immunoSEQ multiplex PCR; TCRdb's table is partial and in-frame only. The sample contains roughly 12,000 clones, roughly 84% of which appear only once. Material: PBMCs, obtained 306 days after intestinal transplant. The receptors stem from a human patient who received an intestinal transplant, so some T cells may come from the graft donor.

V gene TRBV2 combines with J gene TRBJ2-7, with D unclear. The ends were cut back, 7 bases at V and 2 bases at J, with 3 bases in the middle. The CDR3 contains 10 residues. The germline V gene has CDR1 SNHLY and CDR2 FYNNEI. The CDR3: CASKTYEQYF. In DNA, the CDR3 is TGTGCCAGCAAGACCTACGAGCAGTACTTC.

The chain joins TRBV19 to TRBJ2-3; 9 bases align to TRBD2. The CDR3 totals 17 residues. Trimming cost V 6 bases and J 2 bases; bases outside gene matches: 12. Germline CDR1 is LNHDA and CDR2 is SQIVND (reference sequence). CDR3 DNA: TGTGCCAGTAGATCCCCTGTAGCGGGAGAGCTCACAGATACGCAGTATTTT. Its protein is CASRSPVAGELTDTQYF.

The V call is TRBV28, the J call TRBJ2-3; TRBD1 matches 9 bases. CDR3 length: 14 residues. CDR1 and CDR2 (germline): MDHEN, SYDVKM. Losses at the gene ends were 6 bases for V and 6 bases for J; bases not matched to a gene: 7. CDR3 coding DNA: TGTGCCAGCAGCGCCACAGGGGGCGCGGATACGCAGTATTTT. This sequence encodes CASSATGGADTQYF. Variable domain in full (rest from reference TRBV28 and TRBJ2-3): DVKVTQSSRYLVKRTGEKVFLECVQDMDHENMFWYRQDPGLGLRLIYFSYDVKMKEKGDIPEGYSVSREKKERFSLILESASTNQTSMYLCASSATGGADTQYFGPGTRLTVL.

The chain couples TRBV5-1 to TRBJ1-1, with 10 positions matching TRBD1. Germline-derived CDR1 and CDR2 are SGHRS and YFSETQ. Trimming took 4 bases from V and 1 from J; bases not matched to a gene: 4. This CDR3 region has 15 residues. Written as DNA, the CDR3 is TGCGCCAGCAGCCAGGACAGGGGGAAGAACACTGAAGCTTTCTTT. This gives the protein CASSQDRGKNTEAFF.

The V and J genes are TRBV19 and TRBJ2-1; D possibly corresponds to TRBD2 (6 bases). Trimming took off 7 bases at V and 5 bases at J, with 21 bases between the two ends. CDR3 length equals 16 residues. CDR1 and CDR2 (germline): LNHDA, SQIVND (reference sequence). CDR3 DNA: TGTGCCAGTACCCCCAAAGAAGCGGGTAAGGACAATGAGCAGTTCTTC. It encodes CASTPKEAGKDNEQFF.

The chain couples TRBV7-2 to TRBJ2-7, with D tentatively TRBD1 (5 bases). The V end lost 1 base, the J end lost 7 bases, and 14 bases lay between the germline ends. Germline V gives CDR1 SGHTA, CDR2 FQGNSA. The CDR3 is made up of 14 amino acids. The CDR3 DNA is TGTGCCAGCAGCTTAGATGGGGCTCGCCGGGAGCAGTACTTC. This codes for CASSLDGARREQYF.

This clone was picked up a small number of times. The chain recombines TRBV9 with TRBJ1-5; no clear D gene. The CDR3 runs 15 residues. V was trimmed by 0 bases and J by 0 bases, leaving 7 bases between them. Germline values: CDR1 SGDLS, CDR2 YYNGEE. The CDR3 sequence is CASSVGGNSNQPQHF. The CDR3 DNA reads as TGTGCCAGCAGCGTAGGAGGGAATAGCAATCAGCCCCAGCATTTT.

The chain joins TRBV5-4 to TRBJ2-7, with 10 bases matching TRBD1. CDR1 SGHNT and CDR2 YYREEE come from the germline V gene (reference sequence). J was trimmed by 3 bases and V by 3 bases; bases with no gene match: 6. The CDR3 contains 15 residues. This CDR3 reads CASSSATGGYYEQYF. For the CDR3, the DNA is TGTGCCAGCAGCTCTGCGACAGGGGGCTACTACGAGCAGTACTTC.

V is TRBV7-6 and J is TRBJ2-7; 14 nucleotides align to TRBD2. V trimming: 5 bases; J trimming: 6 bases; junction bases outside the gene matches: 3. CDR1 is SGHVS and CDR2 is FNYEAQ in the germline V gene. The CDR3 is 14 residues long. DNA of the CDR3: TGTGCCAGCAGCCCTGGGACTAGCGGGAGCGAGCAGTACTTC. It specifies CASSPGTSGSEQYF.

This clone appeared once. This chain connects TRBV7-9 to TRBJ2-7, with 7 bases identical to TRBD2. CDR1 is SEHNR, CDR2 FQNEAQ, per germline (reference sequence). Unmatched junction bases numbered 10, after V lost 5 bases and J lost 0 bases. The CDR3 extends over 16 amino acids. For the CDR3, the DNA is TGTGCCAGCAGCAGTAACGTGAGCGGGATCTCCTACGAGCAGTACTTC. It is translated as CASSSNVSGISYEQYF.

The chain links TRBV2 to TRBJ2-7, with D possibly being TRBD2 (6 bases). The V gene's germline CDR1 is SNHLY and CDR2 FYNNEI. The CDR3 runs 15 residues. With 5 bases removed from V and 1 base from J, the gap between germline ends came to 15 bases. CDR3 region: CASSRGPGESYEQYF. DNA for the CDR3: TGTGCCAGCAGTCGGGGACCGGGGGAGTCCTACGAGCAGTACTTC. Full variable domain (outside the CDR3, taken from reference TRBV2 and TRBJ2-7): EPEVTQTPSHQVTQMGQEVILRCVPISNHLYFYWYRQILGQKVEFLVSFYNNEISEKSEIFDDQFSVERPDGSNFTLKIRSTKLEDSAMYFCASSRGPGESYEQYFGPGTRLTVT.

The V call is TRBV11-2, the J call TRBJ2-7, with 7 bases lining up with TRBD2. J was trimmed by 2 bases and V by 4 bases; bases with no gene match: 17. CDR1 and CDR2 from the germline V gene are SGHAT and FQNNGV. The CDR3 spans 18 residues. The CDR3 is CASSSTIRGRDYTYEQYF. In DNA, the CDR3 is TGTGCCAGCAGCTCGACCATCCGCGGGCGGGACTACACCTACGAGCAGTACTTC.

V usage is TRBV10-1 and J usage is TRBJ2-2; 7 bases align to TRBD1. This CDR3 region has 13 residues. V shed 4 bases and J 6 bases; nucleotides not matched to a gene: 2. Germline values: CDR1 WNHNN, CDR2 SYGVQD (reference sequence). The CDR3 spells CASSGTGAGELFF. The DNA of the CDR3 is TGCGCCAGCAGTGGAACAGGGGCCGGGGAGCTGTTTTTT.

The rearrangement links TRBV9 to TRBJ2-5, with 7 bases that match TRBD2. The CDR3 totals 15 residues. Germline lookup yields CDR1 SGDLS and CDR2 YYNGEE. The ends lost 4 bases at V and 1 base at J; junction bases unmatched: 7. DNA of the CDR3: TGTGCCAGCAGCAAATGGGACTACCCCCAAGAGACCCAGTACTTC. Translated: CASSKWDYPQETQYF.

The CDR3 DNA reads TGTGCCAGCAGCCATAGGGGGGACAGCTCCTACGAGCAGTACTTC. Residues: CASSHRGDSSYEQYF. The chain has TRBV9 and TRBJ2-7; possibly TRBD1 for D (7 bases). The CDR3 runs 15 residues. Trimming pared 4 bases from V and 0 bases from J, leaving 14 bases between. Germline lookup yields CDR1 SGDLS and CDR2 YYNGEE.

This chain links TRBV10-2 with TRBJ2-7, with 7 bases fitting TRBD1. Germline CDR1 WSHSY, CDR2 SAAADI. The J segment lost 6 bases and the V segment lost 5 bases, leaving 7 bases of the junction unmatched. This CDR3 is built from 13 residues. CDR3 sequence reads: CASSRDRGLEQYF. The CDR3 region has the DNA TGCGCCAGCAGTCGGGACAGAGGCCTCGAGCAGTACTTC.

This clone is a singleton in its sample. The chain combines TRBV4-1 with TRBJ2-1; the D gene is possibly TRBD1 (6 bases). CDR3 length equals 13 residues. V lost 7 bases to trimming and J lost 0 bases, with 7 bases between them. Germline CDR1 and CDR2: MGHRA and YSYEKL. CDR3 amino acids: CASKDSSYNEQFF. In DNA form, the CDR3 reads TGCGCCAGCAAGGACAGCTCCTACAATGAGCAGTTCTTC.

The V gene is TRBV11-2, the J gene TRBJ2-6, with D maybe TRBD2 (6 bases). This CDR3 has 16 amino acids. From germline, CDR1 is SGHAT and CDR2 FQNNGV. V was pared by 5 bases and J by 2 bases, with 13 bases between. The CDR3 sequence: CASSTAGGAGANVLTF. The CDR3 coding sequence is TGTGCCAGCAGCACCGCTGGAGGGGCTGGGGCCAACGTCCTGACTTTC.

This chain's CDR3 is CASSPPGQTSPLHF. Here the CDR3 DNA reads TGTGCCAGCAGTCCCCCGGGACAAACCTCACCCCTCCACTTT. The chain recombines TRBV28 with TRBJ1-6, with D tentatively TRBD1 (6 bases). V lost 5 bases and J lost 10, with 15 bases in between. Germline V lookup: CDR1 MDHEN, CDR2 SYDVKM. The CDR3 has 14 amino acids.

V gene TRBV7-3 combines with J gene TRBJ2-3; 7 bases are a match to TRBD2. From germline, CDR1 is SGHTA and CDR2 FQGTGA. The CDR3 runs to 15 residues. The V gene end was trimmed by 1 base and the J gene end by 3 bases; junction bases not matched to a gene: 4. The CDR3 is CASSLNGRPTDTQYF. The CDR3 bases are TGTGCCAGCAGCTTAAACGGGAGGCCTACAGATACGCAGTATTTT.

This chain links TRBV5-6 with TRBJ2-1; TRBD2 agrees at 7 bases. Germline V CDR1 and CDR2: SGHDT, YYEEEE. Trimming took 0 bases from V and 3 from J; bases not matched to a gene: 3. The CDR3 consists of 15 residues. The CDR3 nucleotides read TGTGCCAGCAGCTTGGGGGACTACGTCTACAATGAGCAGTTCTTC. Amino acids: CASSLGDYVYNEQFF.

The chain is built from TRBV5-1 and TRBJ2-5; 9 bases agree with TRBD2. The CDR3 is 17 residues long. V was pared by 0 bases and J by 0 bases, with 6 bases of the junction left unmatched. Germline V gene sequence: CDR1 SGHRS, CDR2 YFSETQ. The CDR3 here is CASSLAVGLAHQETQYF. The CDR3 nucleotides are TGCGCCAGCAGCTTGGCCGTTGGACTAGCGCACCAAGAGACCCAGTACTTC.

As to this clone: At one end the junction does not follow the germline gene, possibly because of a read error. CDR3: CASIRGAGNRPQHF. In DNA, the CDR3 is TGTGCCAGCATTAGGGGGGCGGGCAATCGGCCCCAGCATTTT. The chain is built from TRBV28 and TRBJ1-5; D perhaps matches TRBD1 (6 bases). This CDR3 is 14 amino acids long. Germline assignment: CDR1 MDHEN and CDR2 SYDVKM.

The chain recombines TRBV4-2 with TRBJ1-1; TRBD1 agrees at 9 bases. The CDR3 runs to 21 residues. J gave up 1 base and V 4 bases, and 22 bases lay outside the gene matches. Germline lookup yields CDR1 LGHNA and CDR2 YNFKEQ. The CDR3 bases are TGTGCCAGCAGCCCCCTCCTGTGGGGGACGGACCGGGACAGGGCGAACACTGAAGCTTTCTTT. This encodes CASSPLLWGTDRDRANTEAFF.

The rearrangement links TRBV11-2 to TRBJ2-7; 9 nucleotides match TRBD1. After removal of 5 bases from V and 4 bases from J, the junction contained 3 bases not matched to a gene. The CDR3 runs to 13 residues. Germline CDR1 reads SGHAT; CDR2 reads FQNNGV. CDR3 protein: CASSPTGGYEQYF. CDR3 nucleotide sequence: TGTGCCAGCAGCCCGACAGGGGGGTACGAGCAGTACTTC.

In its sample, this clone was seen once. The chain recombines TRBV7-3 with TRBJ2-2; the D gene is possibly TRBD1 (7 bases). This CDR3 has 15 residues. Germline CDR1 reads SGHTA; CDR2 reads FQGTGA. Trimming removed 0 bases from V and 4 bases from J, with 9 bases in between. The CDR3 region has the DNA TGTGCCAGCAGCTTAACCCAGGGGGGCACCGGGGAGCTGTTTTTT. Amino acids: CASSLTQGGTGELFF.